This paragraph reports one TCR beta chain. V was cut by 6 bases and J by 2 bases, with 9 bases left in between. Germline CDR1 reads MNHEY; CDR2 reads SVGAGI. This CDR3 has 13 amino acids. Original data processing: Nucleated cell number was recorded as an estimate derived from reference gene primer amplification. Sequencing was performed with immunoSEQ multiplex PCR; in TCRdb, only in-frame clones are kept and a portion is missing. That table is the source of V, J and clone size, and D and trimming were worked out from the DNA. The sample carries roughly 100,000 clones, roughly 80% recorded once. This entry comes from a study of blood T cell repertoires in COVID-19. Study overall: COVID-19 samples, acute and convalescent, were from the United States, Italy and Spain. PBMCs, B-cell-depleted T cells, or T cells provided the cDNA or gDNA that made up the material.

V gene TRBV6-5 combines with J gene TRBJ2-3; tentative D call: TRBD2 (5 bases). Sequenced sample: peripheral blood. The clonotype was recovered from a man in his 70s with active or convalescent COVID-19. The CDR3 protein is CASRVDFTDTQYF. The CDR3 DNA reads TGTGCCAGCAGGGTGGACTTCACAGATACGCAGTATTTT.